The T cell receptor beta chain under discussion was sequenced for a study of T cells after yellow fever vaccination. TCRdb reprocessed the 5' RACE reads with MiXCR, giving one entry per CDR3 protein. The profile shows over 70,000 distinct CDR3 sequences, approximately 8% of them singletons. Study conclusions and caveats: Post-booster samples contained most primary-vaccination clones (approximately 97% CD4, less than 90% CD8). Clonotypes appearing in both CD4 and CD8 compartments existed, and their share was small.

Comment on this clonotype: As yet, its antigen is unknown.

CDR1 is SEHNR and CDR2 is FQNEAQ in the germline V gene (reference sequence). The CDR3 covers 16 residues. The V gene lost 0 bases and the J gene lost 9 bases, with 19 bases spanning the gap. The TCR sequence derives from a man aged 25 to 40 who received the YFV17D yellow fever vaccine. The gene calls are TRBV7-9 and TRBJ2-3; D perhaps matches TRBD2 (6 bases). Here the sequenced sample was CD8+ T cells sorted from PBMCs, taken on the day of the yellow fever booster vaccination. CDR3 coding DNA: TGTGCCAGCAGCTTAGCGACGGCGCCCTGGGAGGACACGCAGTATTTT. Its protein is CASSLATAPWEDTQYF.